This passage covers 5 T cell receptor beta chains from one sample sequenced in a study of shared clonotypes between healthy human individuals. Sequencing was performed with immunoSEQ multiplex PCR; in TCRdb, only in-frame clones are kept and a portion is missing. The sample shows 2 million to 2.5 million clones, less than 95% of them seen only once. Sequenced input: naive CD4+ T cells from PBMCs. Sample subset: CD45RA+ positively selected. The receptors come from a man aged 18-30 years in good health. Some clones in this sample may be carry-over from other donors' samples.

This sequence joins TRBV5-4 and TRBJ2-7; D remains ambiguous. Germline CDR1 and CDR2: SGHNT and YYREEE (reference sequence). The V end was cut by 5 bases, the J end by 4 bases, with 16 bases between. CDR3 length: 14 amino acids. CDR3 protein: CASSSAPGRYEQYF. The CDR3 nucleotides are TGTGCCAGCAGTTCCGCTCCTGGACGGTACGAGCAGTACTTC.

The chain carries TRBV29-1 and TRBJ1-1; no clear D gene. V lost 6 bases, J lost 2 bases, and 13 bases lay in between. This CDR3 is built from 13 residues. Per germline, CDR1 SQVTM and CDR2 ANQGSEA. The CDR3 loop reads CSVDRAQNTEAFF. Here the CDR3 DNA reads TGCAGCGTCGATCGGGCCCAAAACACTGAAGCTTTCTTT.

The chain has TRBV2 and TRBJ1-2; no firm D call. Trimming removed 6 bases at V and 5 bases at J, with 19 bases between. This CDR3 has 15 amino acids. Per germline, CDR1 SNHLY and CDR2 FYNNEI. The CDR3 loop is CASSSSPGPTYGYTF. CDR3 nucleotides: TGTGCCAGCAGCTCGAGCCCCGGGCCAACTTATGGCTACACCTTC.

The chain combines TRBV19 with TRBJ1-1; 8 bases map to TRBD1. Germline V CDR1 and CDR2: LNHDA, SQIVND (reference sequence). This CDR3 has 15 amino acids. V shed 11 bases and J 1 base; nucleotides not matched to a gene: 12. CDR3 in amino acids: CAPWGQAPTNTEAFF. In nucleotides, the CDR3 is TGTGCCCCCTGGGGACAGGCACCAACGAACACTGAAGCTTTCTTT.

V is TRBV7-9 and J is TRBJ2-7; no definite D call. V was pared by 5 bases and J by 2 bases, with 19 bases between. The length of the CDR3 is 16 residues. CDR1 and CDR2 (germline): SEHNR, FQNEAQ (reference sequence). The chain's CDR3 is CASSTSAGSYAYEQYF. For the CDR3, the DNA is TGTGCCAGCAGCACCTCAGCCGGGTCCTACGCCTACGAGCAGTACTTC.